This passage covers 27 T cell receptor beta chains from one sample sequenced in a study of T cell repertoires in cytomegalovirus infection. These receptors lack a known antigen. TCRdb re-called the reads with MiXCR, one entry per CDR3 protein. The sample includes approximately 310,000 distinct CDR3 sequences, approximately 25% of them seen just once. The specimen comprised cultured PBMCs, sampled from culture after CMV antigen stimulation. Every receptor here comes from a human donor in good health (CMV status not recorded). Some clones in this sample may be carry-over from other donors' samples.

This clonotype was counted at least ten times. The chain carries TRBV7-2 and TRBJ1-1; tentatively, D is TRBD1 (6 bases). Per germline, CDR1 SGHTA and CDR2 FQGNSA. The CDR3 totals 14 residues. V was pared by 5 bases and J by 6 bases, with 16 bases between. Written as DNA, the CDR3 is TGTGCCAGCAGCCCGTGGTCGGGGGCTCCTGAAGCTTTCTTT. This encodes CASSPWSGAPEAFF.

CDR3 in DNA: TGTGCCAGCAGTTTAGCCTATCGGGGTTCCTTGGGGACCGGGGAGCTGTTTTTT. Translating it yields CASSLAYRGSLGTGELFF. V gene TRBV27 combines with J gene TRBJ2-2, with D possibly being TRBD2 (5 bases). V dropped 2 bases and J dropped 5 bases, with 21 bases sitting between them. The CDR3 spans 18 residues. Germline-derived CDR1 and CDR2 are MNHEY and SMNVEV (reference sequence).

Ten or more counts support this clonotype. This chain uses TRBV7-2 with TRBJ2-2, with D hard to call. Trimming pared 2 bases from V and 7 bases from J, leaving 8 bases between. CDR3 size: 13 residues. CDR1 and CDR2 (germline): SGHTA, FQGNSA. In DNA form, the CDR3 reads TGTGCCAGCAGCTTAACAAGGGTCGGGGAGCTGTTTTTT. Amino acid sequence: CASSLTRVGELFF.

This clonotype was found many times. The CDR3 DNA reads as TGTGCCAGCAGCTTACTAGAATCTTACGAGCAGTACTTC. It yields the protein CASSLLESYEQYF. The chain carries TRBV7-2 and TRBJ2-7; D remains ambiguous. CDR3 length: 13 amino acids. Germline V gene lookup returns CDR1 SGHTA and CDR2 FQGNSA. V was trimmed by 2 bases and J by 4 bases, leaving 9 bases between them.

A remark on this clonotype: A read error may account for a junction end that differs from germline. CDR3 sequence: CASSGGPGLATYNVQFF. The CDR3 DNA is TGTGCCAGCAGCGGGGGGCCCGGACTAGCAACCTACAATGTGCAGTTCTTC. The chain employs TRBV6-5 and TRBJ2-1; TRBD2 matches 8 bases. From germline, CDR1 is MNHEY and CDR2 SVGAGI. This CDR3 comprises 17 residues.

The chain links TRBV11-3 to TRBJ2-1; D is ambiguous. Trimming pared 0 bases from V and 7 bases from J, leaving 10 bases between. This CDR3 is 14 amino acids long. Looked up from germline, CDR1 is SGHNT and CDR2 is YENEEA. CDR3 amino acids: CASSLDLWSNEQFF. CDR3 bases: TGTGCCAGCAGCTTAGATCTTTGGAGTAATGAGCAGTTCTTC. The variable domain in full, with the rest retrieved from reference TRBV11-3 and TRBJ2-1, is EAGVVQSPRYKIIEKKQPVAFWCNPISGHNTLYWYLQNLGQGPELLIRYENEEAVDDSQLPKDRFSAERLKGVDSTLKIQPAELGDSAVYLCASSLDLWSNEQFFGPGTRLTVL.

The table lists this clonotype with many counts. V is TRBV7-2 and J is TRBJ2-3, with D perhaps TRBD2 (5 bases). The germline V and J ends were trimmed by 5 bases and 2 bases, with 11 bases remaining between them. The CDR3 covers 14 residues. Germline assignment: CDR1 SGHTA and CDR2 FQGNSA. The CDR3 nucleotides read TGTGCCAGCAGCCCGCTAGCATACACAGATACGCAGTATTTT. It translates to CASSPLAYTDTQYF.

This clonotype was counted ten times or more. This chain joins TRBV28 and TRBJ2-7, with D possibly TRBD1 on 6 matching bases. Trimming took 4 bases from V and 5 from J, leaving 12 bases between them. The CDR3 covers 13 residues. The V gene's germline CDR1 is MDHEN and CDR2 SYDVKM. The CDR3 DNA reads as TGTGCCAGCAGTTCGGCACAGGGTGACGAGCAGTACTTC. As protein: CASSSAQGDEQYF. Complete variable domain (other parts from reference TRBV28 and TRBJ2-7): DVKVTQSSRYLVKRTGEKVFLECVQDMDHENMFWYRQDPGLGLRLIYFSYDVKMKEKGDIPEGYSVSREKKERFSLILESASTNQTSMYLCASSSAQGDEQYFGPGTRLTVT.

The chain links TRBV10-3 to TRBJ1-2, with D uncertain. Germline CDR1 is ENHRY and CDR2 is SYGVKD. The V end lost 4 bases, the J end lost 0 bases, and 12 bases lay between the germline ends. CDR3 size: 15 residues. The CDR3 protein is CAISGGSGPNYGYTF. Here the CDR3 DNA reads TGTGCCATCAGTGGAGGGAGCGGGCCTAACTATGGCTACACCTTC.

The rearrangement joins TRBV5-1 to TRBJ1-5; D is undetermined. The germline V gene encodes CDR1 SGHRS and CDR2 YFSETQ. The CDR3 extends over 16 amino acids. Trimming shortened V by 5 bases and J by 3 bases, and 18 bases separated the two germline ends. Here the CDR3 DNA reads TGCGCCAGCAGTGAGGGAACCATATCCAACAATCAGCCCCAGCATTTT. This sequence encodes CASSEGTISNNQPQHF. Variable domain in full (rest from reference TRBV5-1 and TRBJ1-5): KAGVTQTPRYLIKTRGQQVTLSCSPISGHRSVSWYQQTPGQGLQFLFEYFSETQRNKGNFPGRFSGRQFSNSRSEMNVSTLELGDSALYLCASSEGTISNNQPQHFGDGTRLSIL.

This chain uses TRBV15 with TRBJ1-1, with a tentative D call TRBD1 (5 bases). The germline V gene has CDR1 LNHNV and CDR2 YYDKDF (reference sequence). With 5 bases removed from V and 0 bases from J, the gap between germline ends came to 10 bases. The CDR3 contains 14 residues. CDR3 DNA: TGTGCCACCAGCGTTCTCAGGGTGAACACTGAAGCTTTCTTT. Residues: CATSVLRVNTEAFF.

This clonotype was picked up a small number of times. The chain carries TRBV15 and TRBJ1-5, with D possibly TRBD1 on 5 matching bases. Trimming removed 5 bases from V and 4 bases from J, with 12 bases in between. Germline V gene sequence: CDR1 LNHNV, CDR2 YYDKDF (reference sequence). CDR3 length: 14 residues. The CDR3 DNA follows: TGTGCCACCAGCCACGATGGGGGGAATCAGCCCCAGCATTTT. Amino acids: CATSHDGGNQPQHF.

This clonotype showed up just a few times. The chain combines TRBV7-2 with TRBJ2-1; 11 bases map to TRBD2. The CDR3 has 16 amino acids. The germline CDR1 and CDR2 sequences are SGHTA and FQGNSA. The V and J ends lost 7 bases and 1 base, in that order; junction bases with no gene match: 6. CDR3 region: CASTPSSGRSYNEQFF. The CDR3 DNA follows: TGTGCCAGCACCCCCTCTAGCGGGAGGTCCTACAATGAGCAGTTCTTC.

The V call is TRBV11-2, the J call TRBJ1-3, with D maybe TRBD1 (5 bases). Germline V gene lookup returns CDR1 SGHAT and CDR2 FQNNGV. This CDR3 contains 14 residues. V shed 4 bases and J shed 0 bases, with 7 bases lying between them. The CDR3 reads CASSWGSSGNTIYF. DNA of the CDR3: TGTGCCAGCAGCTGGGGGAGCTCTGGAAACACCATATATTTT.

This clonotype occurred many times. The genes are TRBV7-8 and TRBJ2-7; D not resolved. CDR1 and CDR2 (germline): SGHVS, FQNEAQ. V lost 6 bases to trimming and J lost 1 base, with 10 bases between them. This CDR3 is built from 13 residues. The CDR3 region is CASSKDGSYEQYF. The CDR3, as DNA: TGTGCCAGCAGTAAGGACGGATCCTACGAGCAGTACTTC.

V usage is TRBV7-9 and J usage is TRBJ2-1; 12 positions agree with TRBD2. The V and J ends lost 5 bases and 1 base, in that order; junction bases with no gene match: 6. CDR3 length: 17 residues. The V gene's germline CDR1 is SEHNR and CDR2 FQNEAQ (reference sequence). The CDR3 loop reads CASSQTSGGVSYNEQFF. CDR3 in DNA: TGTGCCAGCAGCCAGACTAGCGGGGGCGTATCCTACAATGAGCAGTTCTTC.

This chain uses TRBV7-2 with TRBJ2-2; possibly TRBD1 for D (6 bases). The germline V gene has CDR1 SGHTA and CDR2 FQGNSA. V dropped 4 bases and J dropped 1 base, with 10 bases sitting between them. The CDR3 extends over 15 amino acids. CDR3 coding DNA: TGTGCCAGCAGCTCCCAGGGGATGAACACCGGGGAGCTGTTTTTT. Its protein product is CASSSQGMNTGELFF. The full variable domain, rest sourced from reference TRBV7-2 and TRBJ2-2, is GAGVSQSPSNKVTEKGKDVELRCDPISGHTALYWYRQSLGQGLEFLIYFQGNSAPDKSGLPSDRFSAERTGGSVSTLTIQRTQQEDSAVYLCASSSQGMNTGELFFGEGSRLTVL.

At least ten counts were recorded for this clonotype. This chain connects TRBV7-8 to TRBJ2-3; no clear D. Trimming removed 3 bases at V and 0 bases at J, with 10 bases between. CDR1 is SGHVS and CDR2 is FQNEAQ in the germline V gene. The CDR3 extends over 15 amino acids. This CDR3 reads CASSFGALSTDTQYF. The CDR3 DNA follows: TGTGCCAGCAGCTTTGGCGCGCTTAGCACAGATACGCAGTATTTT.

The chain couples TRBV27 to TRBJ1-2; D remains unclear. The CDR3 is 14 amino acids. Looked up from germline, CDR1 is MNHEY and CDR2 is SMNVEV (reference sequence). V was pared by 4 bases and J by 4 bases, with 13 bases between. This CDR3 reads CASSSPRGGYGYTF. In nucleotides, the CDR3 is TGTGCCAGCAGTTCCCCCCGTGGCGGCTATGGCTACACCTTC.

This clonotype turned up a few times. The rearrangement links TRBV6-2 or TRBV6-3 to TRBJ2-1; D might be TRBD1 (5 bases). Trimming shortened V by 2 bases and J by 7 bases, and 18 bases separated the two germline ends. Germline CDR1 and CDR2: MNHEY and SVGEGT. This CDR3 is built from 16 residues. This CDR3 reads CASSYPIFGARNEQFF. The CDR3 nucleotides are TGTGCCAGCAGTTACCCCATCTTTGGGGCTCGAAATGAGCAGTTCTTC.

This clonotype has at least ten counts. The chain is built from TRBV7-2 and TRBJ1-1, with D unclear. The CDR3 loop spans 14 amino acids. Germline V gene lookup returns CDR1 SGHTA and CDR2 FQGNSA. V lost 5 bases, J lost 0 bases, and 10 bases lay in between. CDR3 DNA: TGTGCCAGCAGCCGTACAACTTTGAACACTGAAGCTTTCTTT. It specifies CASSRTTLNTEAFF.

The rearrangement links TRBV7-9 to TRBJ2-7; 7 positions match TRBD1. Germline CDR1 and CDR2: SEHNR and FQNEAQ (reference sequence). J gave up 3 bases and V 4 bases, and 18 bases lay outside the gene matches. The CDR3 spans 18 residues. CDR3 amino acids: CASSSTPIDRAQLYEQYV. Written as DNA, the CDR3 is TGTGCCAGCAGCTCGACCCCCATAGACAGGGCCCAACTCTACGAGCAGTACGTC.

This chain uses TRBV6-5 with TRBJ1-1; D remains ambiguous. The CDR3 spans 13 residues. Germline CDR1 is MNHEY and CDR2 is SVGAGI. Trimming removed 5 bases at V and 3 bases at J, with 10 bases between. CDR3 sequence (DNA): TGTGCCAGCAGTCTACGACGATACACTGAAGCTTTCTTT. Translation: CASSLRRYTEAFF.

This clonotype was seen at least ten times. The chain has TRBV7-2 and TRBJ2-2; 9 nucleotides line up with TRBD2. Germline V lookup: CDR1 SGHTA, CDR2 FQGNSA. The CDR3 spans 16 residues. V dropped 1 base and J dropped 4; count of bases not matched to a gene: 4. This CDR3 reads CASSLGAGGGTGELFF. CDR3 coding DNA: TGTGCCAGCAGCTTAGGAGCGGGAGGCGGCACCGGGGAGCTGTTTTTT. The full variable domain, completed using reference TRBV7-2 and TRBJ2-2, is GAGVSQSPSNKVTEKGKDVELRCDPISGHTALYWYRQSLGQGLEFLIYFQGNSAPDKSGLPSDRFSAERTGGSVSTLTIQRTQQEDSAVYLCASSLGAGGGTGELFFGEGSRLTVL.

This clonotype was observed at least ten times. This chain connects TRBV7-2 to TRBJ2-2; a possible D gene is TRBD2 (6 bases). The ends were cut back, 1 base at V and 10 bases at J, with 13 bases in the middle. The CDR3 has 14 residues. Germline V CDR1 and CDR2: SGHTA, FQGNSA. DNA of the CDR3: TGTGCCAGCAGCTTAGGTCCGGGGGTAGAGGAGCTGTTTTTT. Encoded protein: CASSLGPGVEELFF.

This clonotype came up a few times. The rearrangement links TRBV24-1 to TRBJ1-5; 11 nucleotides align to TRBD1. V lost 3 bases to trimming and J lost 6 bases; unmatched junction nucleotides: 6. The CDR3 spans 16 residues. CDR1 is KGHDR, CDR2 SFDVKD, per germline. In DNA form, the CDR3 reads TGTGCCACCAGTGATGGGGGGACAGGGGGAGGTCAGCCCCAGCATTTT. Protein: CATSDGGTGGGQPQHF.

The chain uses TRBV7-9 and TRBJ2-3; 8 nucleotides align to TRBD2. In germline, CDR1 is SEHNR, CDR2 FQNEAQ (reference sequence). Trimming removed 2 bases from V and 10 bases from J; junction bases left unmatched: 17. This CDR3 has 17 residues. The CDR3 loop reads CASSLRSGTGRAMAQYF. The CDR3 DNA follows: TGTGCCAGCAGCTTACGAAGCGGGACCGGGAGGGCAATGGCGCAGTATTTT.